This T cell receptor (beta chain) was identified in a study of T cells in Graves' hyperthyroidism and ophthalmopathy. This CDR3 region has 13 residues. CDR1 and CDR2 from the germline V gene are SNHLY and FYNNEI. Trimming removed 6 bases from V and 0 bases from J; junction bases left unmatched: 2. Ten or more counts support this clonotype. Investigators excluded patients with uncontrolled infection, other autoimmune disease, pregnancy or lactation. What was amplified from RNA transcripts were TCR beta CDR3 regions. The TCR CDR3 was amplified in a first-round RT-PCR using the HTBI primer set. TCRdb re-called the multiplex PCR reads through MiXCR, storing one row per CDR3 protein. The data show fewer than 250,000 distinct CDR3 sequences, with roughly 17% seen just once and under 65% held by the top ten.

Sequencing was performed on blood. V gene TRBV2 combines with J gene TRBJ2-7; 7 bases line up with TRBD1. The clonotype originates from a man between 45 and 60 years old with Graves' hyperthyroidism. CDR3 region: CASRTGISYEQYF. In DNA form, the CDR3 reads TGTGCCAGCAGGACAGGGATCTCCTACGAGCAGTACTTC.